This T cell receptor (beta chain) was recorded in a study of CD4 and CD8 cells across lung adenocarcinoma regions. Samples came from patients with localized non-small cell lung adenocarcinoma. The germline CDR1 and CDR2 sequences are MNHNS and SASEGT. This CDR3 is 14 amino acids long. TCRdb reprocessed the PCR reads via MiXCR and lists one record per CDR3 protein. The data hold roughly 5,200 distinct CDR3 sequences, with about 50% observed a single time. This clonotype appeared a few times. The TCR sequence derives from a male donor with lung adenocarcinoma. The CD4 and CD8 labels of this study may be unreliable. The genes are TRBV6-1 and TRBJ2-4; 11 bases match TRBD1. Near its end, the DNA agrees better with TRBJ2-7, so the J call may be wrong. The material sequenced was CD4+ T cells from the margin of a lung tumor. The CDR3 DNA follows: TGTGCCAGCAGCACCGGGACAGGGGGTTACGAGCAGTACTTC. This translates into CASSTGTGGYEQYF.